A selection of T cell receptor beta chains follows, all from one sample in a study of cytomegalovirus exposure and HLA in healthy donors. Data came from immunoSEQ multiplex PCR; TCRdb stores just in-frame clones and leaves some out. Among under 150,000 clones, about 79% were seen once, and the ten largest hold about 3.9%. The specimen was PBMCs. The source of these receptors is a man aged 35 to 55 in good health and CMV-seropositive. The CDR3 runs from the conserved cysteine through the conserved F or W. D genes are given only for firm matches. Expanded clones get a size class; other rows say once, few or many, or leave the size out.

CDR3 protein,CDR3 DNA,V gene,J gene,clone size,D gene
CASSFGGSLGTGELFF,TGTGCCAGCAGCTTCGGGGGGTCTCTGGGGACCGGGGAGCTGTTTTTT,TRBV11-2,TRBJ2-2,few,TRBD2
CAISQAGGNYNEQFF,TGTGCCATCAGTCAAGCGGGAGGAAACTACAATGAGCAGTTCTTC,TRBV10-3,TRBJ2-1,-,TRBD2
CASSVGIAGGQFF,TGTGCCAGCAGTGTCGGGATAGCGGGAGGGCAGTTCTTC,TRBV6-1,TRBJ2-1,-,TRBD2
CASSRQNTGELFF,TGTGCCAGCAGCCGACAGAACACCGGGGAGCTGTTTTTT,TRBV7-2,TRBJ2-2,-,-
CASSLTGALLYGYTF,TGCGCCAGCAGCTTAACAGGGGCCTTGCTATATGGCTACACCTTC,TRBV5-1,TRBJ1-2,-,TRBD1
CASSDQRQGHQPQHF,TGTGCCAGCAGCGATCAGAGACAGGGCCATCAGCCCCAGCATTTT,TRBV7-9,TRBJ1-5,-,TRBD1
CATSSRGQLMSEAFF,TGTGCCACCAGCAGTCGGGGACAGTTAATGTCTGAAGCTTTCTTT,TRBV15,TRBJ1-1,-,TRBD1
CASTSSSTGPEAFF,TGTGCCAGCACTTCGAGCAGCACAGGCCCTGAAGCTTTCTTT,TRBV6-5,TRBJ1-1,once,-
CAWSEGGPGYGYTF,TGTGCCTGGAGTGAGGGAGGGCCTGGCTATGGCTACACCTTC,TRBV30,TRBJ1-2,-,-
CASSDNNQPQHF,TGTGCCAGCAGTGACAACAATCAGCCCCAGCATTTT,TRBV6-1,TRBJ1-5,few,-
CASSPTAGQTNTEAFF,TGTGCCAGCAGCCCTACGGCGGGACAGACGAACACTGAAGCTTTCTTT,TRBV7-9,TRBJ1-1,few,TRBD1
CASSLDYRDGYTF,TGCGCCAGCAGCTTGGATTACAGGGATGGCTACACCTTC,TRBV5-1,TRBJ1-2,-,-
CASRSSGGTQYF,TGTGCCAGCCGGTCTAGCGGGGGGACTCAGTACTTC,TRBV6-1,TRBJ2-4,-,TRBD2
CASSQGESAGLMNTEAFF,TGCGCCAGCAGCCAAGGTGAGTCCGCAGGACTCATGAACACTGAAGCTTTCTTT,TRBV4-1,TRBJ1-1,few,-
CASSLAIGAYEQYF,TGCGCCAGCAGCTTGGCCATCGGGGCCTACGAGCAGTACTTC,TRBV5-1,TRBJ2-7,-,-
CASSLGTGTNYGYTF,TGTGCCAGCAGCTTGGGCACAGGGACTAACTATGGCTACACCTTC,TRBV11-2,TRBJ1-2,-,-
CASSFVGRYGYTF,TGTGCCAGCAGTTTTGTAGGGAGATATGGCTACACCTTC,TRBV27,TRBJ1-2,-,-
CASSLSGFRAYEQYF,TGTGCCAGCAGTTTATCGGGGTTCAGGGCCTACGAGCAGTACTTC,TRBV27,TRBJ2-7,-,-
CASSLADRSSEAFF,TGCGCCAGCAGCTTAGCCGACAGGTCTTCTGAAGCTTTCTTT,TRBV5-1,TRBJ1-1,-,-
CATRYGSGYTF,TGTGCCACCCGGTACGGGTCGGGCTACACCTTC,TRBV27,TRBJ1-2,-,-
CATSRTGTSYEQYF,TGTGCCACCAGCAGGACAGGTACTTCCTACGAGCAGTACTTC,TRBV15,TRBJ2-7,-,-
CASSSGQGGSYGYTF,TGTGCCAGCAGCTCCGGACAGGGAGGATCCTATGGCTACACCTTC,TRBV7-2,TRBJ1-2,-,TRBD1
CSVAGGRSYEQYF,TGCAGCGTTGCGGGGGGTCGGTCCTACGAGCAGTACTTC,TRBV29-1,TRBJ2-7,-,TRBD2
CASSYVGGLSYEQYF,TGTGCCAGCAGTTACGTCGGCGGACTCTCCTACGAGCAGTACTTC,TRBV6-5,TRBJ2-7,once,-
CASSLDGSSYEQYF,TGCGCCAGCAGCTTGGATGGCAGCTCCTACGAGCAGTACTTC,TRBV5-1,TRBJ2-7,-,-
CASSPPRQGAGEQYF,TGTGCCAGCTCACCACCTCGGCAGGGGGCCGGCGAGCAGTACTTC,TRBV18,TRBJ2-7,-,TRBD1
CASSLNFRGNQPQHF,TGCGCCAGCAGCCTGAACTTTCGGGGCAATCAGCCCCAGCATTTT,TRBV4-3,TRBJ1-5,-,-
CASSSPNRGVNTEAFF,TGTGCCAGCAGTTCACCTAACAGGGGGGTGAACACTGAAGCTTTCTTT,TRBV27,TRBJ1-1,-,TRBD1
CASSPRGGWGGDYGYTF,TGTGCCAGCAGCCCACGGGGAGGGTGGGGAGGAGACTATGGCTACACCTTC,TRBV11-3,TRBJ1-2,-,-
CASSNGRGSGYGYTF,TGTGCCAGCAGCAACGGTAGGGGGAGTGGCTATGGCTACACCTTC,TRBV7-9,TRBJ1-2,-,-
CASSLGPGTGGINEQFF,TGTGCCAGCAGCTTAGGCCCTGGGACAGGGGGCATAAATGAGCAGTTCTTC,TRBV13,TRBJ2-1,-,TRBD1
CASSLERTSGNEQFF,TGCGCCAGCAGCTTGGAAAGGACTAGCGGAAATGAGCAGTTCTTC,TRBV5-1,TRBJ2-1,-,TRBD2
CASSEAGVTEAFF,TGTGCCAGCAGTGAAGCAGGGGTCACTGAAGCTTTCTTT,TRBV6-1,TRBJ1-1,-,-
CASSPGQGGGYTF,TGTGCCAGCTCACCCGGACAGGGCGGAGGCTACACCTTC,TRBV18,TRBJ1-2,few,TRBD1
CASSFLSGSSYNEQFF,TGTGCCAGCAGCTTCCTCTCGGGGAGCTCCTACAATGAGCAGTTCTTC,TRBV11-3,TRBJ2-1,-,-
CASSVGGVYNEQFF,TGTGCCAGTAGTGTGGGAGGAGTGTACAATGAGCAGTTCTTC,TRBV19,TRBJ2-1,-,-
CASSQGSSGGPLDTQYF,TGCGCCAGCAGCCAAGGATCTAGCGGGGGCCCGCTGGATACGCAGTATTTT,TRBV4-3,TRBJ2-3,-,TRBD2
CASRESSYNEQFF,TGTGCCAGCCGGGAGAGCTCCTACAATGAGCAGTTCTTC,TRBV2,TRBJ2-1,-,-
CASSYSVGGSYNEQFF,TGTGCCAGCAGTTACTCGGTAGGAGGCTCCTACAATGAGCAGTTCTTC,TRBV6-5,TRBJ2-1,-,-
CASSVAGGLTNEKLFF,TGTGCCAGCAGCGTAGCAGGGGGGTTGACTAATGAAAAACTGTTTTTT,TRBV9,TRBJ1-4,-,TRBD1
CASSLGGGGNGYTF,TGTGCCAGCAGCTTGGGGGGCGGGGGCAATGGCTACACCTTC,TRBV5-6,TRBJ1-2,-,-
CASSRAGTGSHEQYF,TGTGCCAGCTCACGAGCCGGGACAGGGTCCCACGAGCAGTACTTC,TRBV18,TRBJ2-7,-,TRBD1
CASSQNRGKSYEQYF,TGTGCCAGCAGCCAAAACAGGGGGAAATCCTACGAGCAGTACTTC,TRBV14,TRBJ2-7,few,TRBD1
CASSLEAARTIKTYEQYF,TGTGCCAGCAGCTTAGAAGCGGCCAGAACGATTAAAACCTACGAGCAGTACTTC,TRBV11-3,TRBJ2-7,-,-
CASRSIQGAYPEAFF,TGTGCCAGCAGGTCAATACAGGGGGCTTACCCTGAAGCTTTCTTT,TRBV6-5,TRBJ1-1,-,TRBD1
CASSTGISYEQYF,TGCGCCAGCAGCACAGGGATCTCCTACGAGCAGTACTTC,TRBV5-1,TRBJ2-7,-,-
CASSLYTGATEAFF,TGTGCCAGCAGTTTATACACAGGGGCCACTGAAGCTTTCTTT,TRBV27,TRBJ1-1,-,TRBD1
CASGQGGAYEQCF,TGTGCCAGCGGACAGGGGGGGGCCTACGAGCAGTGCTTC,TRBV25-1,TRBJ2-7,-,TRBD1
CASSPRRFKETQYF,TGTGCCAGCAGCCCAAGGCGGTTTAAAGAGACCCAGTACTTC,TRBV7-9,TRBJ2-5,-,-
CASSLAGGRETQYF,TGTGCCAGCAGCTTAGCGGGGGGGAGAGAGACCCAGTACTTC,TRBV7-6,TRBJ2-5,-,TRBD2
CASSPSAGARTEAFF,TGTGCCAGCTCACCATCAGCAGGGGCTCGGACTGAAGCTTTCTTT,TRBV18,TRBJ1-1,-,-
CASSARASNEKLFF,TGTGCCAGCAGCGCCAGGGCCTCTAATGAAAAACTGTTTTTT,TRBV13,TRBJ1-4,-,-